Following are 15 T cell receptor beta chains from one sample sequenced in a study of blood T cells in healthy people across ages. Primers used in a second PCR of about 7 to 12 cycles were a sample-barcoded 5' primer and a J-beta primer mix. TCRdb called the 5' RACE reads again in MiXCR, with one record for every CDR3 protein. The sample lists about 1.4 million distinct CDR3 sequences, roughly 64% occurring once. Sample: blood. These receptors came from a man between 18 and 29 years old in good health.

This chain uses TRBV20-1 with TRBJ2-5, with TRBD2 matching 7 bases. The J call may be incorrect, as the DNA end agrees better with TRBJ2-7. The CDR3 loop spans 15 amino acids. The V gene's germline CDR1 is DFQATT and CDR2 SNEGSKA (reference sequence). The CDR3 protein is CSARDSTGGLGEQYF. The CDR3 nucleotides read TGCAGTGCTAGAGATTCAACGGGGGGTTTAGGCGAGCAGTACTTC.

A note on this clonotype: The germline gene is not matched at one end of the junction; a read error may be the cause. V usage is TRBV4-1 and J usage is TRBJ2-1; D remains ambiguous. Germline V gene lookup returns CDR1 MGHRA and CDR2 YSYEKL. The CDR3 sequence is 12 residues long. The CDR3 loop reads CASSQLYNEQFF. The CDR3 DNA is TGTGCCAGCAGTCAACTTTACAATGAGCAGTTCTTC.

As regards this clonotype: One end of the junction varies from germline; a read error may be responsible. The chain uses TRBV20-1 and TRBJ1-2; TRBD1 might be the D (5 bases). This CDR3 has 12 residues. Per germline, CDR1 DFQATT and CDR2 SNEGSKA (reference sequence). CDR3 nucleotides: TGCAGCGCTATTCAACGGGGGGATCGCTACACCTTC. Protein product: CSAIQRGDRYTF.

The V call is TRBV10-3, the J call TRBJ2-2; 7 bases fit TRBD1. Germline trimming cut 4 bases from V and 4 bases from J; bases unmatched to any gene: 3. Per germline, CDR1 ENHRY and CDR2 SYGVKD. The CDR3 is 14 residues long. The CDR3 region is CAISGQGATGELFF. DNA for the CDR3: TGTGCCATCAGTGGACAGGGAGCCACCGGGGAGCTGTTTTTT.

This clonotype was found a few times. CDR3 bases: TGTGCCAGCAGTTTGATGGGACAGGGGGTCTATGGCTACACCTTC. Amino acid sequence: CASSLMGQGVYGYTF. This rearrangement joins TRBV27 to TRBJ1-2; 11 bases map to TRBD1. CDR1 and CDR2 from the germline V gene are MNHEY and SMNVEV (reference sequence). This CDR3 contains 15 residues. V lost 3 bases, J lost 4 bases, and 4 bases stayed unmatched.

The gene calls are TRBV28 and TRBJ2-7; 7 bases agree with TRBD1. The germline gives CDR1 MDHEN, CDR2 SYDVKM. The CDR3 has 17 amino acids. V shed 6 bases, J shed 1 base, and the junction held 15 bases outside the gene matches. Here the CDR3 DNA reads TGTGCCAGCAGCAGCCGACAGGGTAGCACGAAATCCTACGAGCAGTACTTC. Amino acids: CASSSRQGSTKSYEQYF.

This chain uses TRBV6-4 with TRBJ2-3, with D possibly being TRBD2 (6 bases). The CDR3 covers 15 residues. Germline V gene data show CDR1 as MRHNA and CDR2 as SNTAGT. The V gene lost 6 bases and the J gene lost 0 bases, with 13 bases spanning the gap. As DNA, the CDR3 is TGTGCCAGCAGCGCTGCGCGGGGTAGCACAGATACGCAGTATTTT. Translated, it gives CASSAARGSTDTQYF.

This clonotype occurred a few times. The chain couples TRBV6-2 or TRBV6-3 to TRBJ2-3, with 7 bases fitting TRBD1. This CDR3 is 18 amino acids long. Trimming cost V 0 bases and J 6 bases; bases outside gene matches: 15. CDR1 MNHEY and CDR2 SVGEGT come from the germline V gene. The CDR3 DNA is TGTGCCAGCAGTTACTCGATGGAAAACAGGGGCAATTCCGATACGCAGTATTTT. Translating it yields CASSYSMENRGNSDTQYF.

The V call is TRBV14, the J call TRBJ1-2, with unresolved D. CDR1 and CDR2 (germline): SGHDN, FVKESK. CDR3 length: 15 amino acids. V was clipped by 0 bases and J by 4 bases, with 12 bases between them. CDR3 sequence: CASSQDAGRAYGYTF. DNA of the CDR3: TGTGCCAGCAGCCAAGACGCGGGCAGAGCCTATGGCTACACCTTC.

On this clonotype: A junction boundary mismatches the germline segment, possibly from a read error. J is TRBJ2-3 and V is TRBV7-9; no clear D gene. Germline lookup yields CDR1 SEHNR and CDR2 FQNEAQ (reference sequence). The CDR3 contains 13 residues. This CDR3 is CASRLDPVDTQYF. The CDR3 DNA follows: TGTGCCAGCAGGTTAGATCCCGTGGATACGCAGTATTTT. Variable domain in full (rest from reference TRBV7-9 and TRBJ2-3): DTGVSQNPRHKITKRGQNVTFRCDPISEHNRLYWYRQTLGQGPEFLTYFQNEAQLEKSRLLSDRFSAERPKGSFSTLEIQRTEQGDSAMYLCASRLDPVDTQYFGPGTRLTVL.

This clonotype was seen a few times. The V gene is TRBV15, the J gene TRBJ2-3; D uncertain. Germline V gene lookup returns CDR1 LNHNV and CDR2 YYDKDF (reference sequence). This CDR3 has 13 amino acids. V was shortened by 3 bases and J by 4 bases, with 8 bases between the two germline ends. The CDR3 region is CATSRKYADTQYF. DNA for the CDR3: TGTGCCACCAGCAGGAAATACGCAGATACGCAGTATTTT.

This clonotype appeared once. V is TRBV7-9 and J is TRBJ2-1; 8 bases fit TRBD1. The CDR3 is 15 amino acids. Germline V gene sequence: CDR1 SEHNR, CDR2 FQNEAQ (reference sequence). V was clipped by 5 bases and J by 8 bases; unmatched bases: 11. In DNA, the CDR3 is TGTGCCAGCAGCACCGTAGCAGGGGGCACGGATGAGCAGTTCTTC. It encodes CASSTVAGGTDEQFF.

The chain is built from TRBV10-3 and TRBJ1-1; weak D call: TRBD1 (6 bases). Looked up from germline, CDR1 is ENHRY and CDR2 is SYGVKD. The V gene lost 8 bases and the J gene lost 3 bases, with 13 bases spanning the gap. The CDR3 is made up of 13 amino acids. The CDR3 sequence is CAIGTGSYTEAFF. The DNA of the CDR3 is TGTGCCATCGGAACAGGGTCTTACACTGAAGCTTTCTTT.

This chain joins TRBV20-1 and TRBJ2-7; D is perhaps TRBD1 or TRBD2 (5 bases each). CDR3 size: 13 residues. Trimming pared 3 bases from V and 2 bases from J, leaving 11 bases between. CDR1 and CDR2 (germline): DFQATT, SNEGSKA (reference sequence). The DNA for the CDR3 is TGCAGTGCTAGTTTTGGGGACCCCTACGAGCAGTACTTC. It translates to CSASFGDPYEQYF.

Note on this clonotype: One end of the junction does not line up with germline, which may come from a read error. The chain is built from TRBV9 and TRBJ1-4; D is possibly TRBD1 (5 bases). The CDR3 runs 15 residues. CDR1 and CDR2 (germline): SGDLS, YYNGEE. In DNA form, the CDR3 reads TGTGCCAGCAGCGTAGAGGGGTCCACTAATAAAAAACTGTTTTTT. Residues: CASSVEGSTNKKLFF.